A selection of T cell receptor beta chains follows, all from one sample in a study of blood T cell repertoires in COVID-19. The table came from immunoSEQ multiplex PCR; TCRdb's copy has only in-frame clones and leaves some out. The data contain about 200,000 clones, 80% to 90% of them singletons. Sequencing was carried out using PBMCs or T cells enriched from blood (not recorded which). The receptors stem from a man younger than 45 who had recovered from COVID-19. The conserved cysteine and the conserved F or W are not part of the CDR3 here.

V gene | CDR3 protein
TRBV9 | ASSARTGNYGYT
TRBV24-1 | ATSDWSGSLTGELF
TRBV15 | ATSRKTGTTEAF
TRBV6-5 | ASSLTRTFTDTQY
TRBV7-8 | ASSLGQAMGDTQY
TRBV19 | ASSILGLGGTEAF
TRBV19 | ASKTTGTGLNRGSPLH
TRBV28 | ASSSGLAGYQETQY
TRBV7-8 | ASSIRQGAPYEQY
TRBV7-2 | ASSLAGTGGYNEQF
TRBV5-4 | ASSLSLAGNTGELF
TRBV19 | ASSLSPTGTEAF
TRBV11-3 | ASSLDPEPGSEAF
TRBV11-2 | ASSLEAPLREQF
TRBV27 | ASTGTGLNSGYT
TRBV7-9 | ASSGRTGANYGYT
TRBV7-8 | ASSLSLGSSTDTQY
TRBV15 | ATLDSLTDTQY
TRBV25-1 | ASSDGRGVAEAF
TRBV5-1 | ASSLAPQGGTDTQY
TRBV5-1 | ASSLVPQAWDGYT
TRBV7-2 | ASSPGTSGSWLAKNIQY
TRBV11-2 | ASSLASGRDYEQY
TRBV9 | ASSVAGDEQY
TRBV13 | ASSLISGGDRSYEQY
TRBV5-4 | ASTTGGTVDTGELF
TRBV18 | ASSPLLGRGSDTQY
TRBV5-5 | ASSLARTDMLDQPQH
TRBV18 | ASSPLGGQETQY
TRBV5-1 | ASSLAITGGGGTEAF
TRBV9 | ASSAETGASTGELF
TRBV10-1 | ASSDARTSTDTQY
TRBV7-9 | ASSSGHTMNTEAF
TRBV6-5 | ASRGVDYGYT
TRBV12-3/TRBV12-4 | ASTLNTEAF
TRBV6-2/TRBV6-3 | ASSLTGASQPQH
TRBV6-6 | ASTDRGDSNQPQH
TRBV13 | ASSNPGLAATGELF
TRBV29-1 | SAQGASLSGNTIY
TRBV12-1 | ASSFFELAGGQQETQY
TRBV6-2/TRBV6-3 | ASSTLPLEPQH
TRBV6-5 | ASSSRETSTDTQY
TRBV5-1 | ASSPTSQMNTEAF
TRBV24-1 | ATSDAYEQY
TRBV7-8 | ASSPLGATTGELF
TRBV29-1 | SAGARLYGYT
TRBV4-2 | ASSQDASGGITRTDTQY
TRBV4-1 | ASSQVTENSPLH
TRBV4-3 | ASSQGEGGANVLT